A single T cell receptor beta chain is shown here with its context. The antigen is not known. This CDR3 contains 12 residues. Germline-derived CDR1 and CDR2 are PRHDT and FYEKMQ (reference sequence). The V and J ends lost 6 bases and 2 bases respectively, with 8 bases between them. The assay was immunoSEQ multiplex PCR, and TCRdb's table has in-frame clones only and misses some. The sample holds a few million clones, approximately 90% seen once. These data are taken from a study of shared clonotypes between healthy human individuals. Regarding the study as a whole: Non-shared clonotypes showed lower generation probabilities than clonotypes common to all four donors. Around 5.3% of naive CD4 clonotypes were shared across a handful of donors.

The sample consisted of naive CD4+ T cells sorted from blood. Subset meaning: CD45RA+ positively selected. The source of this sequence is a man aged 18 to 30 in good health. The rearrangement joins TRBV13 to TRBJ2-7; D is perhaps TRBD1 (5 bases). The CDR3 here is CASSWGPYEQYF. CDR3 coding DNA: TGTGCCAGCAGTTGGGGCCCCTACGAGCAGTACTTC.